The TCR beta chain under discussion was sequenced for a study of PD-1 blockade in classical Hodgkin lymphoma. Study in general: The study gave patients nivolumab 3 mg/kg intravenously every 2 weeks. Overall study findings and caveats: A reduction in baseline TCR diversity was reportedly seen in newly diagnosed patients relative to healthy donors. Baseline diversity in complete responders resembled that of newly diagnosed patients.

Comment on this clone: Its target is unknown.

Trimming removed 0 bases from V and 7 bases from J, with 6 bases in between. The CDR3 has 12 amino acids. CDR1 and CDR2 (germline): LNHNV, YYDKDF (reference sequence). All patients relapsed after autologous stem cell transplantation, and brentuximab vedotin exposure varied. Under best response, outcomes were complete response, partial response or progressive disease. Measured with immunoSEQ multiplex PCR; TCRdb has only the in-frame clones, and not every one. This table has some 38,000 clones, around 78% appearing once. This material consisted of peripheral blood mononuclear cells (PBMCs), taken at baseline. The chain recombines TRBV15 with TRBJ1-2, with D unresolved. The TCR sequence derives from a human donor with classical Hodgkin lymphoma. The CDR3 loop reads CATSRDSGGYTF. In DNA, the CDR3 is TGTGCCACCAGCAGAGATAGTGGTGGCTACACCTTC. Full variable domain (outside the CDR3, taken from reference TRBV15 and TRBJ1-2): DAMVIQNPRYQVTQFGKPVTLSCSQTLNHNVMYWYQQKSSQAPKLLFHYYDKDFNNEADTPDNFQSRRPNTSFCFLDIRSPGLGDTAMYLCATSRDSGGYTFGSGTRLTVV.